This T cell receptor beta chain was recovered during a study of cytomegalovirus exposure and HLA in healthy donors. The study's findings and limits: CMV antigen specificity of three CMV-associated chains was confirmed in vitro. It was reportedly the case that the classifier diagnosed cytomegalovirus status with high specificity and sensitivity.

Concerning this clone itself: What it binds is unknown.

The donors formed part of the roughly 120-subject validation cohort, distinct from the roughly 730-subject first cohort. CDR1 MNHNS and CDR2 SASEGT come from the germline V gene. V lost 2 bases and J 6 bases, leaving 17 bases between the germline ends. The CDR3 contains 16 residues. Measured with immunoSEQ multiplex PCR; TCRdb has only the in-frame clones, and not every one. Of 180,000 or so clones in the sample, 75% to 85% are singletons; the top ten hold about an eighth. Material for sequencing was PBMCs. This sequence was found in a woman aged 25-40 years in good health and CMV-seropositive. The V and J genes are TRBV6-1 and TRBJ2-1; weak D call: TRBD1 (6 bases). In DNA form, the CDR3 reads TGTGCCAGCAGTGAATCGGGCAGGGGAGCCACCAATGAGCAGTTCTTC. Translation gives CASSESGRGATNEQFF.